This TCR beta chain was recorded in a study of cytomegalovirus exposure and HLA in healthy donors. Study-wide background: Among the 398 genotyped donors, about 81% were placed in the Caucasian-associated ancestry cluster.

This clone appeared a single time. Its specificity is unknown. Sequence at one end of the junction differs from germline and may be a read error. Findings and limits, study-wide: A later analysis linked a missense variant in DCLRE1C to the trimming of TCR beta V and J genes. CMV serostatus was the only recorded immune exposure for donors.

The PCR was carried out with 60 Vbeta primers and 13 Jbeta primers. The data were produced by immunoSEQ multiplex PCR, yet TCRdb's version contains in-frame clones alone and is incomplete. This repertoire shows about 170,000 clones, about 72% found once; its top ten account for over 1.2%. The CDR3 is 13 amino acids. From germline, CDR1 is SEHNR and CDR2 FQNEAQ (reference sequence). This receptor was identified in a girl aged 10-17 years in good health and CMV-seronegative. Sequenced: PBMCs. V is TRBV7-9 and J is TRBJ2-5; a weak D match, TRBD2 (5 bases). This CDR3 is CASSPRLQEAQYF. In nucleotides, the CDR3 is TGTGCCAGCAGCCCAAGACTACAAGAGGCCCAGTACTTC.